The TCR beta chain described here comes from a study of T cells after yellow fever vaccination. With V trimmed by 5 bases and J by 5 bases, 4 bases remained unmatched. CDR3 length equals 13 residues. The germline V gene encodes CDR1 MGHDK and CDR2 SYGVNS. Overall study results and limits: Post-booster samples contained most primary-vaccination clones (around 95% CD4, around 89% CD8).

Concerning this clonotype: As yet, its antigen is unknown.

For TCR, cDNA came from 5'RACE template switching, which added a universal primer site and UMIs. TCRdb re-called the 5' RACE reads through MiXCR, storing one row per CDR3 protein. The sample consists of hundreds of thousands of distinct CDR3 sequences, around 3.9% of them appearing once. The receptor was derived from a man younger than 35 who received the YFV17D yellow fever vaccine. The rearrangement joins TRBV25-1 to TRBJ2-7; 9 bases map to TRBD1. Here the sequenced sample was PBMCs, taken on the day of the yellow fever booster vaccination. This CDR3 reads CASSTNRGHEQYV. DNA for the CDR3: TGTGCCAGCAGTACCAACAGGGGGCACGAGCAGTACGTC.